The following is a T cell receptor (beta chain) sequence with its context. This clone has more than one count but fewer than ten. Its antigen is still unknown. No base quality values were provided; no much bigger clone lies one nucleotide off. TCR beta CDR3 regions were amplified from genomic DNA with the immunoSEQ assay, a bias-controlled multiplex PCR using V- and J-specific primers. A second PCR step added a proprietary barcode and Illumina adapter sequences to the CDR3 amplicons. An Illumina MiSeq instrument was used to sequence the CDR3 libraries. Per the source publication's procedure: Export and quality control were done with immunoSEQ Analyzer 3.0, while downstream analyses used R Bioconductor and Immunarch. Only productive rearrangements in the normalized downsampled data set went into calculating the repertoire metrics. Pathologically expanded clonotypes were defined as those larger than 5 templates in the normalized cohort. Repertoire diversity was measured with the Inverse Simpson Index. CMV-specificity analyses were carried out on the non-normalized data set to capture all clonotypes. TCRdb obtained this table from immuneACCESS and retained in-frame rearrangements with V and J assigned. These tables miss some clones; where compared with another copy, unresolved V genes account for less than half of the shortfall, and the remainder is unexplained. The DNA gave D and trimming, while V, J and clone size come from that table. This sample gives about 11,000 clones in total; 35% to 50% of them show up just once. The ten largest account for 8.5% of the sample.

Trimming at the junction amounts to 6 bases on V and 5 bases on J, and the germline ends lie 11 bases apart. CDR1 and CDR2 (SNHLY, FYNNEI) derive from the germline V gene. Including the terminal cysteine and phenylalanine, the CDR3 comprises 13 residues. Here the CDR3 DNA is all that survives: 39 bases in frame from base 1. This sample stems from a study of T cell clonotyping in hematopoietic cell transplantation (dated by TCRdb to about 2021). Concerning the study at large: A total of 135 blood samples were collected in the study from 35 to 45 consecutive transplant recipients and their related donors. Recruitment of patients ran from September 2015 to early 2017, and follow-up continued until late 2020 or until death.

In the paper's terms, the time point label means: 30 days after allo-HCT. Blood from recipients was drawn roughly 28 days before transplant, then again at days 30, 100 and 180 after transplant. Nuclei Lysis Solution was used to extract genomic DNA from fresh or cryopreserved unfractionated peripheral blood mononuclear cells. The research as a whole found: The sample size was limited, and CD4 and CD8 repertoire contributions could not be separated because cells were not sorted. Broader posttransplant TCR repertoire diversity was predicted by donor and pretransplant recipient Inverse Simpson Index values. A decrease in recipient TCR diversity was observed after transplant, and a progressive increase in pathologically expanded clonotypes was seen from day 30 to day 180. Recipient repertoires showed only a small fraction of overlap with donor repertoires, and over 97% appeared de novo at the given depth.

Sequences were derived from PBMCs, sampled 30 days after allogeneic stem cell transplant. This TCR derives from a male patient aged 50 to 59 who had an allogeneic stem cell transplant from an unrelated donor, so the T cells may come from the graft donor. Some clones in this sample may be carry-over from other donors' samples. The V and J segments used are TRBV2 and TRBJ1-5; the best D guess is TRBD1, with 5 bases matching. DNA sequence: TGTGCCAGCAGCTTGAGCAGGGATCAGCCCCAGCATTTT. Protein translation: CASSLSRDQPQHF.